This TCR beta chain was sequenced in a study of control samples from healthy donors and cancer patients. TCRdb's table, derived via immunoSEQ multiplex PCR, lists solely in-frame clones and lacks some. The sample holds under 150,000 clones, over 85% seen once. The V and J ends lost 5 bases and 5 bases respectively, with 22 bases between them. The CDR3 has 17 residues. CDR1 and CDR2 (germline): SGHVS, FQNEAQ. The chain has TRBV7-8 and TRBJ1-3, with a possible D match to TRBD1 (5 bases). Sequenced input: blood. This receptor was obtained from a young man in good health. For the CDR3, the DNA is TGTGCCAGCAGCCGGACCACCGTCGGGGCAGGGAGAAACACCATATATTTT. It codes for CASSRTTVGAGRNTIYF.